The 21 T cell receptor beta chains presented below share a single source sample, sequenced in a study of control samples from healthy donors and cancer patients. The method was immunoSEQ multiplex PCR; TCRdb's version includes in-frame clones alone and lacks a portion of them. Seen here are 50,000 or so clones, approximately 86% observed once, and the top ten hold about 2.8%. Sequencing was carried out using PBMCs. The receptors were sampled from a woman aged 45-59 years with lung cancer.

In this sample, this clone turned up a few times. The J gene is TRBJ1-4, the V gene TRBV5-6; D is uncertain. From germline, CDR1 is SGHDT and CDR2 YYEEEE. This CDR3 has 14 residues. Deletions cut 0 bases from V and 8 bases from J, with 11 bases between. CDR3 sequence (DNA): TGTGCCAGCAGCTTGGGACATGTTGAGGAAAAACTGTTTTTT. This translates into CASSLGHVEEKLFF.

The chain uses TRBV11-2 and TRBJ2-5, with D tentatively TRBD1 (5 bases). Per the germline V gene, CDR1 is SGHAT and CDR2 is FQNNGV. V dropped 3 bases and J dropped 4 bases, with 18 bases sitting between them. This CDR3 is 16 amino acids long. The DNA of the CDR3 is TGTGCCAGCAGCTTTTTAGGCAGGGTATACGGAGAGACCCAGTACTTC. It encodes CASSFLGRVYGETQYF.

V is TRBV4-1 and J is TRBJ1-1, with unresolved D. Germline V gives CDR1 MGHRA, CDR2 YSYEKL. V was cut by 4 bases and J by 1 base, with 13 bases left in between. CDR3 length: 15 residues. CDR3 nucleotide sequence: TGCGCCAGCAGCCGGAGGGTGACGGAGAACACTGAAGCTTTCTTT. This gives the protein CASSRRVTENTEAFF.

For the CDR3, the DNA is TGTGCCAGTAGTACAGGTCATATGGGAGATACGCAGTATTTT. Its translation is CASSTGHMGDTQYF. V gene TRBV19 combines with J gene TRBJ2-3; unclear D gene. The CDR3 length is 14 residues. Per the germline V gene, CDR1 is LNHDA and CDR2 is SQIVND (reference sequence). V gave up 4 bases and J gave up 5 bases, with 13 bases separating them.

The V gene is TRBV27, the J gene TRBJ1-6; a weak D match, TRBD1 (5 bases). The CDR3 has 15 residues. V was cut by 7 bases and J by 8 bases, with 18 bases left in between. Germline V gene data show CDR1 as MNHEY and CDR2 as SMNVEV (reference sequence). The CDR3 nucleotides read TGTGCCAGCACCCCCCGGGCGGGGGGAGATTCACCCCTCCACTTT. It is translated as CASTPRAGGDSPLHF.

This rearrangement joins TRBV18 to TRBJ1-3, with TRBD1 identical over 10 bases. With V trimmed by 6 bases and J by 3 bases, 5 bases remained unmatched. The CDR3 is made up of 15 amino acids. The V gene's germline CDR1 is KGHSH and CDR2 LQKENI. CDR3 coding DNA: TGTGCCAGCTCGCACGGGACAGGGGATGGAAACACCATATATTTT. As protein: CASSHGTGDGNTIYF.

In this sample, this clone turned up once. The chain has TRBV7-3 and TRBJ1-2; D call uncertain. Germline V CDR1 and CDR2: SGHTA, FQGTGA. The length of the CDR3 is 14 residues. Trimming pared 1 base from V and 0 bases from J, leaving 6 bases between. This CDR3 is CASSLNPANYGYTF. The CDR3 DNA reads TGTGCCAGCAGCTTAAATCCAGCTAACTATGGCTACACCTTC.

This clone showed up just once. The J gene is TRBJ2-1, the V gene TRBV4-3; 7 positions match TRBD2. With V trimmed by 0 bases and J by 2 bases, 4 bases remained unmatched. CDR1 and CDR2 from the germline V gene are LGHNA and YSLEER. The CDR3 is made up of 16 amino acids. Written as DNA, the CDR3 is TGCGCCAGCAGCCAAGACTCCCGGGGGGCCTACAATGAGCAGTTCTTC. Its translation is CASSQDSRGAYNEQFF.

This chain connects TRBV6-1 to TRBJ1-2, with TRBD1 identical over 7 bases. This CDR3 is 15 amino acids long. V lost 2 bases to trimming and J lost 8 bases; unmatched junction nucleotides: 11. Germline V gives CDR1 MNHNS, CDR2 SASEGT. The CDR3, as DNA: TGTGCCAGCAGTGAAAGGGTGGACAGGATCGTAGGCTACACCTTC. It codes for CASSERVDRIVGYTF.

The V gene is TRBV18, the J gene TRBJ2-2; no firm D call. V was trimmed by 4 bases and J by 5 bases, leaving 5 bases between them. The CDR3 sequence is 12 residues long. The germline gives CDR1 KGHSH, CDR2 LQKENI. The CDR3 DNA sequence: TGTGCCAGCTCACAAGCAACCGGGGAGCTGTTTTTT. Encoded protein: CASSQATGELFF.

J is TRBJ1-4 and V is TRBV28, with TRBD1 as a possible D gene (6 bases). The CDR3 runs 14 residues. Germline V gene sequence: CDR1 MDHEN, CDR2 SYDVKM. Trimming stripped 4 bases from V and 11 bases from J, with 17 bases between. The CDR3 coding sequence is TGTGCCAGCAGTTGGACAGTGCCTTCAGGGAAACTGTTTTTT. This encodes CASSWTVPSGKLFF.

The chain couples TRBV6-5 to TRBJ2-5, with 9 bases lining up with TRBD2. Germline V gene lookup returns CDR1 MNHEY and CDR2 SVGAGI. The CDR3 sequence is 16 residues long. V lost 0 bases to trimming and J lost 2 bases; unmatched junction nucleotides: 4. The chain's CDR3 is CASSYSSGGGQETQYF. CDR3 coding DNA: TGTGCCAGCAGTTACTCTAGCGGGGGAGGGCAAGAGACCCAGTACTTC.

V and J are TRBV14 and TRBJ1-2; D remains unclear. This CDR3 is built from 9 residues. V was shortened by 8 bases and J by 4 bases, with 2 bases between the two germline ends. Per germline, CDR1 SGHDN and CDR2 FVKESK. The CDR3 DNA reads as TGTGCCAGCGGCTATGGCTACACCTTC. This gives the protein CASGYGYTF. The full variable domain, rest sourced from reference TRBV14 and TRBJ1-2, is EAGVTQFPSHSVIEKGQTVTLRCDPISGHDNLYWYRRVMGKEIKFLLHFVKESKQDESGMPNNRFLAERTGGTYSTLKVQPAELEDSGVYFCASGYGYTFGSGTRLTVV.

The chain joins TRBV5-1 to TRBJ1-4, with 7 nucleotides matching TRBD1. This CDR3 spans 13 amino acids. In germline, CDR1 is SGHRS, CDR2 YFSETQ. Trimming removed 2 bases from V and 7 bases from J; junction bases left unmatched: 2. CDR3 DNA: TGCGCCAGCAGCTTCAACAGGGGTGAAAAACTGTTTTTT. Translation gives CASSFNRGEKLFF.

V is TRBV4-3 and J is TRBJ1-3, with D unclear. V gave up 2 bases and J gave up 0 bases, with 14 bases separating them. Per germline, CDR1 LGHNA and CDR2 YSLEER. The CDR3 consists of 17 residues. The CDR3 here is CASSQTPAGPSGNTIYF. CDR3 coding DNA: TGCGCCAGCAGCCAAACCCCGGCAGGACCCTCTGGAAACACCATATATTTT.

The genes are TRBV7-2 and TRBJ1-1; D is uncertain. The CDR3 is 13 residues long. Germline V lookup: CDR1 SGHTA, CDR2 FQGNSA. Deletions cut 1 base from V and 4 bases from J, with 7 bases between. The DNA for the CDR3 is TGTGCCAGCAGCTTAGGAGGCAGCACTGAAGCTTTCTTT. As protein: CASSLGGSTEAFF.

The rearrangement joins TRBV4-3 to TRBJ1-5; D not resolved. Germline-derived CDR1 and CDR2 are LGHNA and YSLEER. The V and J ends lost 5 bases and 0 bases respectively, with 8 bases between them. The CDR3 runs to 14 residues. The chain's CDR3 is CASSDDGSNQPQHF. DNA for the CDR3: TGCGCCAGCAGCGACGACGGTAGCAATCAGCCCCAGCATTTT.

The rearrangement joins TRBV18 to TRBJ1-1; D gene uncertain. The CDR3 has 14 amino acids. The V gene lost 3 bases and the J gene lost 4 bases, with 12 bases spanning the gap. Looked up from germline, CDR1 is KGHSH and CDR2 is LQKENI. Here the CDR3 reads CASSPSAGSTEAFF. CDR3 bases: TGTGCCAGCTCACCGTCGGCGGGAAGCACTGAAGCTTTCTTT.

This clone was picked up a small number of times. The V gene is TRBV4-3, the J gene TRBJ1-2; weak D call: TRBD1 (6 bases). CDR1 is LGHNA and CDR2 is YSLEER in the germline V gene. The CDR3 has 14 amino acids. Trimming took 3 bases from V and 4 from J, leaving 12 bases between them. This CDR3 reads CASSHERQAYGYTF. For the CDR3, the DNA is TGCGCCAGCAGCCATGAACGACAGGCCTATGGCTACACCTTC.

This clone was found once. The chain combines TRBV11-3 with TRBJ1-3, with D unresolved. The CDR3 totals 12 residues. CDR1 SGHNT and CDR2 YENEEA come from the germline V gene. Trimming stripped 5 bases from V and 7 bases from J, with 9 bases between. CDR3 residues: CASSPTSNTIYF. CDR3 DNA sequence: TGTGCCAGCAGCCCTACAAGCAACACCATATATTTT.

This chain uses TRBV6-5 with TRBJ1-2; D might be TRBD1 (6 bases). Trimming took 7 bases from V and 8 from J, leaving 20 bases between them. Germline V CDR1 and CDR2: MNHEY, SVGAGI. CDR3 length equals 14 residues. The CDR3: CASTPQPGAEGYTF. The CDR3 DNA sequence: TGTGCCAGCACCCCCCAACCGGGGGCGGAGGGCTACACCTTC.